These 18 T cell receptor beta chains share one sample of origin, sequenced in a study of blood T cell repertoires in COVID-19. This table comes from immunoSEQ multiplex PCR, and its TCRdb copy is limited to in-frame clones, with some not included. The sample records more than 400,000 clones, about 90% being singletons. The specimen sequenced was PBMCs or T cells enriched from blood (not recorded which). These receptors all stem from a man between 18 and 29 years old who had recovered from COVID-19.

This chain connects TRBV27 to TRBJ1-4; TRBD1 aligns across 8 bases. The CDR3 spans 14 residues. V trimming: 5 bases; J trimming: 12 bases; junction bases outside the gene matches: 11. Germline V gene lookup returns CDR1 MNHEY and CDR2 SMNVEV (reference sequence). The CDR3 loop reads CASSPRTGIAELFF. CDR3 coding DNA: TGTGCCAGCAGTCCCCGGACAGGGATCGCGGAACTGTTTTTT.

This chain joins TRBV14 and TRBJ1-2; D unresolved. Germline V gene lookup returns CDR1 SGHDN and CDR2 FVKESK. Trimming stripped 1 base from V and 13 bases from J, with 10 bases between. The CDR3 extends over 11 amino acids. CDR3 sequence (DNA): TGTGCCAGCAGCCAAGGGAGACGCCGCACCTTC. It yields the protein CASSQGRRRTF.

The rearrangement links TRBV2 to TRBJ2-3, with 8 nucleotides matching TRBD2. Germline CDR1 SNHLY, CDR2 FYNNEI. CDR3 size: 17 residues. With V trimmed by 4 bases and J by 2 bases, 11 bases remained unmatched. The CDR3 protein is CASSVNLREGLTDTQYF. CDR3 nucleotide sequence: TGTGCCAGCAGTGTAAATCTCCGGGAGGGACTCACAGATACGCAGTATTTT.

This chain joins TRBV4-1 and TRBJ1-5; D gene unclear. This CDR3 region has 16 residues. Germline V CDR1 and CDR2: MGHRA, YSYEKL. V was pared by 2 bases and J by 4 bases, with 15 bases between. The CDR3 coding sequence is TGCGCCAGCAGCCAACCAGTCAAGTCTCGAAATCAGCCCCAGCATTTT. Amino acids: CASSQPVKSRNQPQHF.

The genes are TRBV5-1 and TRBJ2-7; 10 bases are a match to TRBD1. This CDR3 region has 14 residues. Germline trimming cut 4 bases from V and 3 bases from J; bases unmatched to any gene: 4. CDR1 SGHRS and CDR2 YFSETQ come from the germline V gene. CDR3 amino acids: CASSKDRGGYEQYF. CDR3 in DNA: TGCGCCAGCAGCAAGGACAGGGGGGGCTACGAGCAGTACTTC.

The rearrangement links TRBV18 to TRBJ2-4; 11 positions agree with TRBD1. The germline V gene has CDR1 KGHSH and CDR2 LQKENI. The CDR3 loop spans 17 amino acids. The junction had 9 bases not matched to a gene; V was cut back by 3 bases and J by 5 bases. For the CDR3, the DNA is TGTGCCAGCTCACCCCTAGGACAGGGGGCGCGTGAAAACATTCAGTACTTC. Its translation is CASSPLGQGARENIQYF.

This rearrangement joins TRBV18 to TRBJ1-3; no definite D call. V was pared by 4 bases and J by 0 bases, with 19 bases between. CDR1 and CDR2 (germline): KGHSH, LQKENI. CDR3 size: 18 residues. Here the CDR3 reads CASSQNQVTPYSGNTIYF. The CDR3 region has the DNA TGTGCCAGCTCACAAAATCAAGTTACACCTTACTCTGGAAACACCATATATTTT.

The CDR3 loop is CASRPLAGGLDSYEQYF. CDR3 DNA: TGTGCCAGCAGACCTCTAGCGGGGGGGCTTGACTCCTACGAGCAGTACTTC. This chain connects TRBV7-2 to TRBJ2-7; 12 positions agree with TRBD2. Germline-derived CDR1 and CDR2 are SGHTA and FQGNSA. With V trimmed by 6 bases and J by 0 bases, 9 bases remained unmatched. The CDR3 contains 17 residues. Complete variable domain (other parts from reference TRBV7-2 and TRBJ2-7): GAGVSQSPSNKVTEKGKDVELRCDPISGHTALYWYRQSLGQGLEFLIYFQGNSAPDKSGLPSDRFSAERTGGSVSTLTIQRTQQEDSAVYLCASRPLAGGLDSYEQYFGPGTRLTVT.

CDR3 in amino acids: CASSLERFSEQFF. In nucleotides, the CDR3 is TGTGCCAGCAGCTTAGAGAGGTTCAGTGAGCAGTTCTTC. This chain links TRBV7-9 with TRBJ2-1, with D hard to call. CDR3 length: 13 amino acids. Germline V gene sequence: CDR1 SEHNR, CDR2 FQNEAQ (reference sequence). V was cut by 1 base and J by 9 bases, with 10 bases left in between.

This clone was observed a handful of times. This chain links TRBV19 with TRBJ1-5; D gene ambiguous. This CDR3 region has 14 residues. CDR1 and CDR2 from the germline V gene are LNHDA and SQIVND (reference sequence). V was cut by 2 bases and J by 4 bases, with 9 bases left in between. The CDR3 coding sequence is TGTGCCAGTAGTATAACGGGAGCAAATCAGCCCCAGCATTTT. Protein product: CASSITGANQPQHF.

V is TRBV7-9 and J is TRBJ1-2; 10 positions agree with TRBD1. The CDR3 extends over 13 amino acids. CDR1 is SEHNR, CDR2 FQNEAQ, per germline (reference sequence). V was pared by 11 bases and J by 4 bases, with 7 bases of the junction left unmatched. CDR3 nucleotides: TGTGCCGGACAGGGGGAAGTCCCCTATGGCTACACCTTC. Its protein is CAGQGEVPYGYTF.

The DNA of the CDR3 is TGCAGTGCTAGTGTGGGGGGCTACGAGCAGTACTTC. As protein: CSASVGGYEQYF. The chain is built from TRBV20-1 and TRBJ2-7; possibly TRBD2 for D (6 bases). Germline V gives CDR1 DFQATT, CDR2 SNEGSKA (reference sequence). The CDR3 extends over 12 amino acids. V lost 3 bases and J 3 bases, leaving 9 bases between the germline ends.

The CDR3 DNA is TGTGCCGGCGCCCGGGAAGATACGCAGTATTTT. Its translation is CAGAREDTQYF. The chain carries TRBV7-9 and TRBJ2-3; TRBD2 might be the D (5 bases). CDR1 and CDR2 (germline): SEHNR, FQNEAQ (reference sequence). The CDR3 is 11 residues long. Trimming left V 11 bases short and J 5 bases short, with 11 bases between. Combining the CDR3 with reference TRBV7-9 and TRBJ2-3 gives the whole variable domain DTGVSQNPRHKITKRGQNVTFRCDPISEHNRLYWYRQTLGQGPEFLTYFQNEAQLEKSRLLSDRFSAERPKGSFSTLEIQRTEQGDSAMYLCAGAREDTQYFGPGTRLTVL.

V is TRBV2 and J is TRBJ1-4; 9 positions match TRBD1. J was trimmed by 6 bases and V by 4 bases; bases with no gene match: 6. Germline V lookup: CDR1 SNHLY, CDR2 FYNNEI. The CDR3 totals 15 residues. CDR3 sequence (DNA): TGTGCCAGCAGTGGGTGGACAGGGGAGGATGAAAAACTGTTTTTT. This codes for CASSGWTGEDEKLFF.

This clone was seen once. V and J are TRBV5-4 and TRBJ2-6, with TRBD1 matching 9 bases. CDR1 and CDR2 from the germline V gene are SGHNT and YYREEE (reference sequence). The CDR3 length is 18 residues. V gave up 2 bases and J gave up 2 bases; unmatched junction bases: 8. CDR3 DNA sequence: TGTGCCAGCAGCTTTCGACTCGGGACAGGGCCTGGGGCCAACGTCCTGACTTTC. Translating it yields CASSFRLGTGPGANVLTF.

DNA of the CDR3: TGCGCCAGCAGCCTGGGACAGGGACTTAATGAAAAACTGTTTTTT. It encodes CASSLGQGLNEKLFF. The V and J genes are TRBV5-1 and TRBJ1-4; 9 bases line up with TRBD1. The CDR3 has 15 amino acids. The trim removed 4 bases at V and 4 bases at J, leaving 5 bases unmatched. Looked up from germline, CDR1 is SGHRS and CDR2 is YFSETQ. Based on the CDR3 plus reference TRBV5-1 and TRBJ1-4, the full variable domain is KAGVTQTPRYLIKTRGQQVTLSCSPISGHRSVSWYQQTPGQGLQFLFEYFSETQRNKGNFPGRFSGRQFSNSRSEMNVSTLELGDSALYLCASSLGQGLNEKLFFGSGTQLSVL.

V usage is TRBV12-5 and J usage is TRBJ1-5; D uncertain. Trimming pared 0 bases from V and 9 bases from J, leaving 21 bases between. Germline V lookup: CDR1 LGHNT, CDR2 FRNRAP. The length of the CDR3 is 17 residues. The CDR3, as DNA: TGTGCTAGTGGTTTGGTACGGACGGGAGAGGCTCCAGGGCCCCAGCATTTT. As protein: CASGLVRTGEAPGPQHF.

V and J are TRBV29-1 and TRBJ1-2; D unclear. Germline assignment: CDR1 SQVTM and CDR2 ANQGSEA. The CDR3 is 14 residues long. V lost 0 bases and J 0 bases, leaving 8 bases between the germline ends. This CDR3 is CSVEEERTNYGYTF. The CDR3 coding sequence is TGCAGCGTTGAAGAAGAGAGAACTAACTATGGCTACACCTTC. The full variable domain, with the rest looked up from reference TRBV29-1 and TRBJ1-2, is SAVISQKPSRDICQRGTSLTIQCQVDSQVTMMFWYRQQPGQSLTLIATANQGSEATYESGFVIDKFPISRPNLTFSTLTVSNMSPEDSSIYLCSVEEERTNYGYTFGSGTRLTVV.